These 26 T cell receptor beta chains were sequenced from one sample in a study of cytomegalovirus exposure and HLA in healthy donors (dated by TCRdb to about 2017). Library prep was done by the immunoSEQ multiplex PCR assay. The multiplex PCR relied on a mix of 60 forward primers for TCR Vbeta segments and 13 reverse primers for TCR Jbeta segments. TCRdb mirrors the immuneACCESS table, restricted to in-frame sequences. Some clones are absent from its copies; in checked studies, under half trace to an unresolved V gene, and the reason for the others is unknown. The sample profile shows approximately 200,000 clones; approximately 79% of them were found once. The leading ten clones occupy nearly 4.5% of the sample. Sequencing was carried out using PBMCs. Every receptor here comes from a woman between 25 and 40 years old in good health and CMV-seropositive.

V is TRBV19 and J is TRBJ2-7; TRBD2 aligns across 7 bases. The CDR3 has 16 residues. V shed 2 bases, J shed 2 bases, and the junction held 9 bases outside the gene matches. In germline, CDR1 is LNHDA, CDR2 SQIVND (reference sequence). The CDR3 DNA sequence: TGTGCCAGTAGTATAATTGGCGGAACTAGCGCCTACGAGCAGTACTTC. Translating it yields CASSIIGGTSAYEQYF.

This clone appeared a single time. V gene TRBV21-1 combines with J gene TRBJ2-7; the table's TRBD1 call for D was not verified on the DNA. TRBV21-1 constitutes a pseudogene. The CDR3 contains 16 residues. The CDR3 DNA reads TGTGCCAGCAGCTTACCCGGGGGCCAGGGGGCCTACGAGCAGTACTTC. Amino acids: CASSLPGGQGAYEQYF.

The rearrangement joins TRBV9 to TRBJ2-1, with 13 bases aligning to TRBD2. The CDR3 extends over 17 amino acids. The V segment lost 3 bases and the J segment 3 bases; nucleotides outside the gene matches: 6. Germline V gene sequence: CDR1 SGDLS, CDR2 YYNGEE. CDR3 protein: CASSARLAGGDYNEQFF. CDR3 coding DNA: TGTGCCAGCAGCGCCCGACTAGCGGGAGGCGACTACAATGAGCAGTTCTTC.

The chain combines TRBV2 with TRBJ1-5; 7 positions match TRBD1. Per the germline V gene, CDR1 is SNHLY and CDR2 is FYNNEI. The CDR3 sequence is 14 residues long. V gave up 0 bases and J gave up 6 bases; unmatched junction bases: 2. CDR3: CASSEAGGGQPQHF. The CDR3, as DNA: TGTGCCAGCAGTGAAGCAGGGGGCGGTCAGCCCCAGCATTTT.

The CDR3 region has the DNA TGTGCCAGCAGTGTCAGCGGGGTTAATGAGCAGTTCTTC. This sequence encodes CASSVSGVNEQFF. The chain combines TRBV25-1 with TRBJ2-1; 7 bases agree with TRBD2. The V gene's germline CDR1 is MGHDK and CDR2 SYGVNS. V lost 4 bases to trimming and J lost 7 bases; unmatched junction nucleotides: 4. This CDR3 contains 13 residues.

The rearrangement links TRBV5-1 to TRBJ2-7; D unclear. Germline assignment: CDR1 SGHRS and CDR2 YFSETQ. Trimming stripped 4 bases from V and 7 bases from J, with 18 bases between. CDR3 size: 14 residues. The CDR3 DNA reads as TGCGCCAGCAGCCCCTCCACAATCCAAGTAGAGCAGTACTTC. Protein product: CASSPSTIQVEQYF. Drawing the rest from reference TRBV5-1 and TRBJ2-7, the complete variable domain is KAGVTQTPRYLIKTRGQQVTLSCSPISGHRSVSWYQQTPGQGLQFLFEYFSETQRNKGNFPGRFSGRQFSNSRSEMNVSTLELGDSALYLCASSPSTIQVEQYFGPGTRLTVT.

The chain combines TRBV19 with TRBJ1-2; D possibly corresponds to TRBD1 (6 bases). The CDR3 consists of 13 residues. The germline V gene has CDR1 LNHDA and CDR2 SQIVND (reference sequence). V lost 4 bases to trimming and J lost 4 bases, with 10 bases between them. The chain's CDR3 is CASSKDSGYGYTF. DNA for the CDR3: TGTGCCAGTAGTAAGGACAGTGGCTATGGCTACACCTTC.

V and J are TRBV29-1 and TRBJ1-1, with D tentatively TRBD1 (6 bases). The CDR3 length is 12 residues. The V gene lost 4 bases and the J gene lost 4 bases, with 10 bases spanning the gap. Germline V lookup: CDR1 SQVTM, CDR2 ANQGSEA. The CDR3 sequence: CSVGWTVTEAFF. CDR3 coding DNA: TGCAGCGTTGGATGGACAGTCACTGAAGCTTTCTTT.

The chain combines TRBV6-1 with TRBJ1-4; 8 bases line up with TRBD1. CDR1 is MNHNS and CDR2 is SASEGT in the germline V gene. V shed 2 bases and J 6 bases; nucleotides not matched to a gene: 5. The CDR3 extends over 15 amino acids. CDR3 residues: CASSEYDRGHEKLFF. The CDR3 DNA is TGTGCCAGCAGTGAATACGACAGGGGACATGAAAAACTGTTTTTT.

The chain carries TRBV27 and TRBJ2-7; a possible D gene is TRBD1 (7 bases). The CDR3 length is 16 residues. The V and J ends lost 0 bases and 1 base respectively, with 13 bases between them. Germline values: CDR1 MNHEY, CDR2 SMNVEV (reference sequence). For the CDR3, the DNA is TGTGCCAGCAGTTTATCGGAGGGGGCGCCTTCCTACGAGCAGTACTTC. This encodes CASSLSEGAPSYEQYF.

The chain carries TRBV5-1 and TRBJ1-5; D remains ambiguous. CDR1 is SGHRS, CDR2 YFSETQ, per germline. The CDR3 length is 14 residues. The V and J ends lost 4 bases and 7 bases respectively, with 15 bases between them. CDR3 loop: CASSRDISGQPQHF. CDR3 in DNA: TGCGCCAGCAGCCGTGACATATCGGGACAGCCCCAGCATTTT.

This clone showed up just once. The chain links TRBV27 to TRBJ2-7, with D possibly being TRBD1 (6 bases). This CDR3 region has 13 residues. Germline V CDR1 and CDR2: MNHEY, SMNVEV (reference sequence). V lost 3 bases to trimming and J lost 5 bases, with 11 bases between them. CDR3 in amino acids: CASSFINRDEQYF. The CDR3 region has the DNA TGTGCCAGCAGTTTCATCAACAGGGACGAGCAGTACTTC.

This chain links TRBV29-1 with TRBJ2-5, with TRBD2 matching over 8 bases. The CDR3 sequence is 13 residues long. Germline CDR1 and CDR2: SQVTM and ANQGSEA. Trimming at V came to 1 base and at J to 5 bases, leaving 3 bases not matched to a gene. The CDR3 protein is CSVEVAGLETQYF. The CDR3 region has the DNA TGCAGCGTTGAAGTAGCGGGGCTCGAGACCCAGTACTTC. Combining the CDR3 with reference TRBV29-1 and TRBJ2-5 gives the whole variable domain SAVISQKPSRDICQRGTSLTIQCQVDSQVTMMFWYRQQPGQSLTLIATANQGSEATYESGFVIDKFPISRPNLTFSTLTVSNMSPEDSSIYLCSVEVAGLETQYFGPGTRLLVL.

This rearrangement joins TRBV5-1 to TRBJ1-4; 7 bases are shared with TRBD1. V lost 3 bases to trimming and J lost 8 bases; unmatched junction nucleotides: 7. The CDR3 is 14 amino acids. Germline values: CDR1 SGHRS, CDR2 YFSETQ. CDR3 coding DNA: TGCGCCAGCAGCTCCCGGCCACAGGGGGAAAAACTGTTTTTT. As protein: CASSSRPQGEKLFF. Full variable domain (missing parts from reference TRBV5-1 and TRBJ1-4): KAGVTQTPRYLIKTRGQQVTLSCSPISGHRSVSWYQQTPGQGLQFLFEYFSETQRNKGNFPGRFSGRQFSNSRSEMNVSTLELGDSALYLCASSSRPQGEKLFFGSGTQLSVL.

In this sample, this clone turned up a few times. The rearrangement links TRBV7-8 to TRBJ1-5, with D perhaps matching TRBD1 (5 bases). Trimming left V 1 base short and J 6 bases short, with 16 bases between. This CDR3 contains 16 residues. CDR1 SGHVS and CDR2 FQNEAQ come from the germline V gene. The DNA for the CDR3 is TGTGCCAGCAGCTTAGGCATGGGGGGGATCGGTCAGCCCCAGCATTTT. Its translation: CASSLGMGGIGQPQHF.

This clone was observed a single time. V and J are TRBV5-4 and TRBJ2-1; 11 positions match TRBD2. This CDR3 has 16 amino acids. With 0 bases clipped from V and 6 bases from J, the junction kept 5 bases outside the gene matches. Germline V CDR1 and CDR2: SGHNT, YYREEE (reference sequence). Here the CDR3 reads CASSLARLAGGNEQFF. In DNA, the CDR3 is TGTGCCAGCAGCTTGGCTAGGCTAGCGGGGGGCAATGAGCAGTTCTTC.

This chain joins TRBV5-4 and TRBJ2-2, with TRBD1 matching 7 bases. CDR3 length: 16 residues. CDR1 is SGHNT and CDR2 is YYREEE in the germline V gene (reference sequence). The junction had 8 bases not matched to a gene; V was cut back by 0 bases and J by 6 bases. CDR3 sequence: CASSLEKGAVAGELFF. Written as DNA, the CDR3 is TGTGCCAGCAGCTTGGAAAAGGGGGCGGTGGCCGGGGAGCTGTTTTTT.

The chain has TRBV10-2 and TRBJ2-7, with 7 bases identical to TRBD1. The CDR3 is made up of 12 amino acids. The germline gives CDR1 WSHSY, CDR2 SAAADI. V trimming: 6 bases; J trimming: 4 bases; junction bases outside the gene matches: 3. CDR3 in amino acids: CASSRQGYEQYF. CDR3 sequence (DNA): TGCGCCAGCAGCCGACAGGGATACGAGCAGTACTTC.

The V gene is TRBV7-2, the J gene TRBJ1-5; perhaps TRBD1 as D (5 bases). Germline V lookup: CDR1 SGHTA, CDR2 FQGNSA. The V end lost 5 bases, the J end lost 4 bases, and 15 bases lay between the germline ends. The CDR3 has 15 residues. This CDR3 is CASSAGGRGNQPQHF. DNA of the CDR3: TGTGCCAGCAGCGCGGGGGGGAGAGGGAATCAGCCCCAGCATTTT.

V and J are TRBV7-9 and TRBJ1-1; D not resolved. Trimming removed 2 bases at V and 3 bases at J, with 10 bases between. Germline V lookup: CDR1 SEHNR, CDR2 FQNEAQ (reference sequence). The CDR3 totals 14 residues. The DNA of the CDR3 is TGTGCCAGCAGCTTAAGGGCGGAGGACACTGAAGCTTTCTTT. Amino acid sequence: CASSLRAEDTEAFF.

In this sample, this clone turned up a few times. The chain recombines TRBV9 with TRBJ1-2; D uncertain. Trimming removed 0 bases at V and 8 bases at J, with 11 bases between. The germline V gene encodes CDR1 SGDLS and CDR2 YYNGEE. CDR3 length equals 13 residues. The CDR3 loop is CASSVVGVGGYTF. The CDR3 DNA follows: TGTGCCAGCAGCGTAGTCGGGGTAGGGGGCTACACCTTC.

This clone came up a few times. The CDR3 DNA reads as TGTGCCAGCAGTTACCGGGGACAGGGCTCCTACGAGCAGTACTTC. This sequence encodes CASSYRGQGSYEQYF. V usage is TRBV6-5 and J usage is TRBJ2-7; 9 nucleotides line up with TRBD1. Trimming cost V 2 bases and J 0 bases; bases outside gene matches: 2. This CDR3 is built from 15 residues. Germline CDR1 and CDR2: MNHEY and SVGAGI.

This clone was seen just once. V and J are TRBV11-3 and TRBJ2-4, with 10 bases that match TRBD2. The length of the CDR3 is 13 residues. V trimming: 4 bases; J trimming: 9 bases; junction bases outside the gene matches: 3. CDR1 is SGHNT, CDR2 YENEEA, per germline. The CDR3 reads CASSSGLAFIQYF. The CDR3 DNA reads as TGTGCCAGCAGCTCGGGACTAGCGTTCATTCAGTACTTC.

The J gene is TRBJ2-7, the V gene TRBV11-2; D remains unclear. V shed 2 bases and J shed 1 base, with 12 bases lying between them. This CDR3 contains 15 residues. Germline V gene sequence: CDR1 SGHAT, CDR2 FQNNGV. The CDR3, as DNA: TGTGCCAGCAGCTTATCCCCGGGTAGGTCCTACGAGCAGTACTTC. This translates into CASSLSPGRSYEQYF. Together with reference TRBV11-2 and TRBJ2-7, the CDR3 gives the full variable domain: EAGVAQSPRYKIIEKRQSVAFWCNPISGHATLYWYQQILGQGPKLLIQFQNNGVVDDSQLPKDRFSAERLKGVDSTLKIQPAKLEDSAVYLCASSLSPGRSYEQYFGPGTRLTVT.

The chain joins TRBV20-1 to TRBJ2-1; unclear D gene. CDR3 length: 11 amino acids. Germline CDR1 reads DFQATT; CDR2 reads SNEGSKA (reference sequence). Trimming took 0 bases from V and 9 from J, leaving 6 bases between them. CDR3 bases: TGCAGTGCTAGAGATATTTCTGAGCAGTTCTTC. Encoded protein: CSARDISEQFF.

V usage is TRBV4-2 and J usage is TRBJ2-3; 7 bases map to TRBD1. Germline V gene sequence: CDR1 LGHNA, CDR2 YNFKEQ. CDR3 length equals 13 residues. Trimming removed 4 bases from V and 12 bases from J; junction bases left unmatched: 10. The DNA of the CDR3 is TGTGCCAGCAGCCGGACCAGACAGGGACGACAGTATTTT. This codes for CASSRTRQGRQYF.